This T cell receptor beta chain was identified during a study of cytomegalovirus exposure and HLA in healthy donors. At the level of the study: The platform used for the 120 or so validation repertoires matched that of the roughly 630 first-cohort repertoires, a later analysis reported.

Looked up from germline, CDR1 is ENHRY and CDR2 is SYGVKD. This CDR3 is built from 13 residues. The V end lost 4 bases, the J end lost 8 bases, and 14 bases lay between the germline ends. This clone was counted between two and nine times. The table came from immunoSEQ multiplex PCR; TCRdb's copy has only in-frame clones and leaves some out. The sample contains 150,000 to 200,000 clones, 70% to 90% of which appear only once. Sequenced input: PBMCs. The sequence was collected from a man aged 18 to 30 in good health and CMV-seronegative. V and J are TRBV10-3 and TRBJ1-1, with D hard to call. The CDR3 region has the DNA TGTGCCATCAGTGGATCGGAAGACAACGAAGCTTTCTTT. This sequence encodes CAISGSEDNEAFF.